Each of the 23 T cell receptor beta chains below was sequenced from the same sample in a study of technical replicates of blood from several donors. Sequenced by immunoSEQ multiplex PCR; TCRdb stores in-frame clones only, minus some. This repertoire shows more than 90,000 clones, approximately 94% found once; its top ten account for over 0.2%. The sequencing input was T cells isolated from PBMCs. These receptors were collected from a human donor in good health.

This sequence joins TRBV28 and TRBJ2-1, with D tentatively TRBD1 (8 bases). The V gene lost 5 bases and the J gene lost 2 bases, with 13 bases spanning the gap. The CDR3 covers 15 residues. In germline, CDR1 is MDHEN, CDR2 SYDVKM. CDR3 sequence: CASSHTGGAYNEQFF. The CDR3 coding sequence is TGTGCCAGCAGTCACACAGGGGGGGCCTACAATGAGCAGTTCTTC.

This chain connects TRBV6-1 to TRBJ2-1; a weak D match, TRBD2 (6 bases). Between the trimmed V and J ends, which lost 2 bases and 5 bases, there was a span of 13 bases. This CDR3 is 15 amino acids long. The germline CDR1 and CDR2 sequences are MNHNS and SASEGT. In DNA form, the CDR3 reads TGTGCCAGCAGTGAACCTGGCGGGGCAAACAATGAGCAGTTCTTC. This codes for CASSEPGGANNEQFF.

The chain uses TRBV11-3 and TRBJ2-1; 12 bases align to TRBD2. V dropped 5 bases and J dropped 7; count of bases not matched to a gene: 6. This CDR3 region has 15 residues. Germline values: CDR1 SGHNT, CDR2 YENEEA. Written as DNA, the CDR3 is TGTGCCAGCAGCCGGACTAGCGGGGTCTGGAATGAGCAGTTCTTC. It specifies CASSRTSGVWNEQFF.

This sequence joins TRBV5-4 and TRBJ2-7, with 9 bases fitting TRBD2. Per the germline V gene, CDR1 is SGHNT and CDR2 is YYREEE (reference sequence). J gave up 3 bases and V 4 bases, and 8 bases lay outside the gene matches. The CDR3 consists of 15 residues. CDR3 region: CASSRAASGIYEQYF. CDR3 DNA sequence: TGTGCCAGCAGCCGGGCCGCTAGCGGGATCTACGAGCAGTACTTC. Using reference TRBV5-4 and TRBJ2-7 for the parts outside the CDR3, the full variable domain is ETGVTQSPTHLIKTRGQQVTLRCSSQSGHNTVSWYQQALGQGPQFIFQYYREEENGRGNFPPRFSGLQFPNYSSELNVNALELDDSALYLCASSRAASGIYEQYFGPGTRLTVT.

A single count supports this clone. The rearrangement uses TRBV27 and TRBJ2-1; 16 bases line up with TRBD2. The CDR3 is 15 amino acids. V trimming: 5 bases; J trimming: 8 bases; junction bases outside the gene matches: 3. Germline CDR1 reads MNHEY; CDR2 reads SMNVEV (reference sequence). The CDR3 loop is CASSPGTSGGDEQFF. The CDR3 nucleotides are TGTGCCAGCAGTCCAGGGACTAGCGGGGGGGATGAGCAGTTCTTC.

The chain combines TRBV10-2 with TRBJ2-3; the match to TRBD2 covers 8 bases. V lost 6 bases and J lost 1; bases outside the gene matches: 3. The CDR3 is 14 amino acids. CDR1 and CDR2 (germline): WSHSY, SAAADI. CDR3 loop: CASRTSGRTDTQYF. The CDR3 coding sequence is TGCGCCAGCAGAACTAGCGGACGCACAGATACGCAGTATTTT.

The chain joins TRBV28 to TRBJ1-5; 10 positions agree with TRBD1. V shed 6 bases, J shed 7 bases, and the junction held 18 bases outside the gene matches. CDR3 length: 18 amino acids. Germline CDR1 MDHEN, CDR2 SYDVKM. As DNA, the CDR3 is TGTGCCAGCAGCCCCCTTTCCCCGGGACAGGGGATCGGCCAGCCCCAGCATTTT. Translated, it gives CASSPLSPGQGIGQPQHF.

With respect to this clone: This CDR3 is also generated by other DNA sequences in the sample. The genes are TRBV14 and TRBJ2-1, with 14 bases fitting TRBD2. The CDR3 is 22 amino acids. The ends lost 0 bases at V and 7 bases at J; junction bases unmatched: 20. Germline CDR1 SGHDN, CDR2 FVKESK. Here the CDR3 DNA reads TGTGCCAGCAGCCAAGACGGGTTGGGACTAGCGGGAGTAATCGAAGGTAGGAATGAGCAGTTCTTC. As protein: CASSQDGLGLAGVIEGRNEQFF.

The chain recombines TRBV2 with TRBJ1-1; perhaps TRBD1 as D (5 bases). Germline-derived CDR1 and CDR2 are SNHLY and FYNNEI. This CDR3 spans 12 amino acids. V was cut by 2 bases and J by 9 bases, with 10 bases left in between. The CDR3 DNA reads as TGTGCCAGCAGTGAAAATGGGGCCCAAGCTTTCTTT. This gives the protein CASSENGAQAFF.

This clone showed up just once. The chain combines TRBV10-1 with TRBJ1-2; 10 bases are a match to TRBD1. Germline trimming cut 6 bases from V and 8 bases from J; bases unmatched to any gene: 6. The CDR3 contains 13 residues. The germline gives CDR1 WNHNN, CDR2 SYGVQD (reference sequence). The CDR3 region is CASSPDRGQGYTF. The CDR3 region has the DNA TGCGCCAGCAGCCCCGACAGGGGGCAAGGCTACACCTTC.

The chain is built from TRBV5-1 and TRBJ1-1; D gene ambiguous. CDR1 SGHRS and CDR2 YFSETQ come from the germline V gene. The CDR3 runs to 15 residues. V lost 4 bases, J lost 1 base, and 14 bases lay in between. This chain's CDR3 is CASSREIAPNTEAFF. The DNA for the CDR3 is TGCGCCAGCAGCCGAGAAATAGCACCGAACACTGAAGCTTTCTTT. Using reference TRBV5-1 and TRBJ1-1 for the parts outside the CDR3, the full variable domain is KAGVTQTPRYLIKTRGQQVTLSCSPISGHRSVSWYQQTPGQGLQFLFEYFSETQRNKGNFPGRFSGRQFSNSRSEMNVSTLELGDSALYLCASSREIAPNTEAFFGQGTRLTVV.

The count of this clone is one. This chain connects TRBV14 to TRBJ1-6, with TRBD1 matching 8 bases. Germline CDR1 SGHDN, CDR2 FVKESK. V trimming: 4 bases; J trimming: 9 bases; junction bases outside the gene matches: 11. The CDR3 has 16 residues. CDR3 sequence: CASSPIRTGRGSPLHF. Written as DNA, the CDR3 is TGTGCCAGCAGCCCAATACGGACAGGGCGAGGTTCACCCCTCCACTTT.

This chain uses TRBV5-1 with TRBJ2-3; D remains ambiguous. Germline CDR1 SGHRS, CDR2 YFSETQ. V dropped 0 bases and J dropped 11 bases, with 10 bases sitting between them. The CDR3 runs 12 residues. The CDR3 reads CASSLGALKQYF. The DNA for the CDR3 is TGCGCCAGCAGCTTGGGGGCCCTAAAGCAGTATTTT.

The chain uses TRBV7-9 and TRBJ2-1, with D unclear. V lost 10 bases, J lost 1 base, and 11 bases lay in between. The germline V gene encodes CDR1 SEHNR and CDR2 FQNEAQ (reference sequence). CDR3 length: 13 residues. CDR3 coding DNA: TGTGCCACCCAGGTCCCGTCCTACAATGAGCAGTTCTTC. Amino acid sequence: CATQVPSYNEQFF.

V and J are TRBV10-2 and TRBJ2-5; D is unresolved. From germline, CDR1 is WSHSY and CDR2 SAAADI. This CDR3 has 14 amino acids. With 6 bases removed from V and 2 bases from J, the gap between germline ends came to 13 bases. The CDR3 region has the DNA TGCGCCAGCAGAAAGGAAGCGAATCAAGAGACCCAGTACTTC. It specifies CASRKEANQETQYF.

The rearrangement links TRBV4-1 to TRBJ2-1; no reliable D call. V was trimmed by 4 bases and J by 0 bases, leaving 10 bases between them. This CDR3 comprises 15 residues. The V gene's germline CDR1 is MGHRA and CDR2 YSYEKL. The CDR3 sequence is CASSPRVLSYNEQFF. In DNA, the CDR3 is TGCGCCAGCAGCCCCCGCGTCCTCTCCTACAATGAGCAGTTCTTC.

The gene calls are TRBV28 and TRBJ2-4, with 9 nucleotides matching TRBD2. Germline-derived CDR1 and CDR2 are MDHEN and SYDVKM. V shed 6 bases, J shed 2 bases, and the junction held 2 bases outside the gene matches. This CDR3 is 14 amino acids long. The CDR3 DNA sequence: TGTGCCAGCAGGGGACTAGCCTCCAAAAACATTCAGTACTTC. This translates into CASRGLASKNIQYF.

V is TRBV6-5 and J is TRBJ2-3; 10 bases are shared with TRBD2. The J segment lost 8 bases and the V segment lost 8 bases, leaving 7 bases of the junction unmatched. This CDR3 has 13 amino acids. The germline CDR1 and CDR2 sequences are MNHEY and SVGAGI. Here the CDR3 DNA reads TGTGCCAGCTACATGGTAGCGGGGGGTACGCAGTATTTT. This gives the protein CASYMVAGGTQYF.

V gene TRBV2 combines with J gene TRBJ2-7, with D tentatively TRBD2 (6 bases). Germline-derived CDR1 and CDR2 are SNHLY and FYNNEI. With 4 bases removed from V and 2 bases from J, the gap between germline ends came to 15 bases. CDR3 size: 15 residues. The chain's CDR3 is CASSGRLVSAYEQYF. The DNA of the CDR3 is TGTGCCAGCAGTGGAAGACTAGTCTCTGCCTACGAGCAGTACTTC.

The chain couples TRBV18 to TRBJ2-5, with 8 bases fitting TRBD1. CDR1 KGHSH and CDR2 LQKENI come from the germline V gene. V shed 3 bases and J 5 bases; nucleotides not matched to a gene: 5. The CDR3 is 14 residues long. The CDR3 coding sequence is TGTGCCAGCTCACCGGACAGGGTAAAGGAGACCCAGTACTTC. Translated, it gives CASSPDRVKETQYF.

The chain links TRBV7-2 to TRBJ2-3; 7 nucleotides agree with TRBD2. Germline CDR1 and CDR2: SGHTA and FQGNSA. V lost 1 base to trimming and J lost 7 bases; unmatched junction nucleotides: 8. The CDR3 extends over 15 amino acids. The DNA of the CDR3 is TGTGCCAGCAGCTTAGTAGGGACTACAAGCCATACGCAGTATTTT. Amino acids: CASSLVGTTSHTQYF.

This rearrangement joins TRBV19 to TRBJ1-5; D unclear. The CDR3 loop spans 16 amino acids. Trimming pared 3 bases from V and 1 base from J, leaving 13 bases between. The germline CDR1 and CDR2 sequences are LNHDA and SQIVND (reference sequence). The CDR3 DNA reads TGTGCCAGTAGTATTCGCGGCAGAGGAAGCAATCAGCCCCAGCATTTT. This translates into CASSIRGRGSNQPQHF.

This rearrangement joins TRBV7-3 to TRBJ2-5; 9 bases match TRBD1. Trimming took 3 bases from V and 5 from J; bases not matched to a gene: 10. Germline CDR1 and CDR2: SGHTA and FQGTGA. This CDR3 contains 16 residues. CDR3 in amino acids: CASSFGGTGGQETQYF. Here the CDR3 DNA reads TGTGCCAGCAGCTTCGGGGGCACAGGGGGCCAGGAGACCCAGTACTTC. Filled out from reference TRBV7-3 and TRBJ2-5, the complete variable domain reads GAGVSQTPSNKVTEKGKYVELRCDPISGHTALYWYRQSLGQGPEFLIYFQGTGAADDSGLPNDRFFAVRPEGSVSTLKIQRTERGDSAVYLCASSFGGTGGQETQYFGPGTRLLVL.